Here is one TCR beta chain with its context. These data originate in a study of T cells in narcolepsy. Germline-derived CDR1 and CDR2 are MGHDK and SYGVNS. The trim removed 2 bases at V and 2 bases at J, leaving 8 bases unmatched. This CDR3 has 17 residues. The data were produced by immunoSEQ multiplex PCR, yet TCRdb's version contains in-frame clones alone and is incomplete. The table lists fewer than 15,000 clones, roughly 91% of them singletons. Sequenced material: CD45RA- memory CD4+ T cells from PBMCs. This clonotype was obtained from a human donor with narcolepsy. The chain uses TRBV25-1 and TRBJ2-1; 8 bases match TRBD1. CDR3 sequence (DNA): TGTGCCAGCAGTGAACCCCCGGACAGGGCGGCCTACAATGAGCAGTTCTTC. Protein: CASSEPPDRAAYNEQFF. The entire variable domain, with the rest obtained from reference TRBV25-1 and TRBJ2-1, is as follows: EADIYQTPRYLVIGTGKKITLECSQTMGHDKMYWYQQDPGMELHLIHYSYGVNSTEKGDLSSESTVSRIRTEHFPLTLESARPSHTSQYLCASSEPPDRAAYNEQFFGPGTRLTVL.